Listed here are 2 T cell receptor beta chains from one sample, sequenced in a study of blood T cell repertoires in COVID-19. Clones were read by immunoSEQ multiplex PCR, and TCRdb kept only the in-frame ones, dropping some. Among 150,000 to 200,000 clones listed, more than 85% were seen once. Sequencing was carried out using peripheral blood. These receptors were collected from a woman older than 75 in a cohort sampled during active or convalescent COVID-19.

The CDR3: CASSQDPGQHNEQFF. The CDR3 DNA reads as TGTGCCAGCAGCCAAGACCCGGGACAGCACAATGAGCAGTTCTTC. V gene TRBV3-1 (or the pseudogene TRBV3-2) combines with J gene TRBJ2-1, with 7 bases fitting TRBD1. Germline loops: CDR1 LGHDT, CDR2 YNNKEL (reference sequence). V was clipped by 0 bases and J by 5 bases; unmatched bases: 4. This CDR3 region has 15 residues.

This clone was seen a few times. This chain joins TRBV5-6 and TRBJ2-7; a possible D gene is TRBD1 (6 bases). The length of the CDR3 is 14 residues. Germline CDR1 is SGHDT and CDR2 is YYEEEE. V was clipped by 5 bases and J by 6 bases, with 18 bases between them. CDR3 bases: TGTGCCAGCAGTTCGACAGGTCTATCTGGCGAGCAGTACTTC. Amino acids: CASSSTGLSGEQYF.